Given below is one TCR beta chain in context. The target antigen is unknown. These data originate in a study of T cell responses to AZD1222 COVID-19 vaccine. The assay was immunoSEQ multiplex PCR, and TCRdb's table has in-frame clones only and misses some. The sample lists some 25,000 clones, about 85% occurring once. Overall study results and limits: Mostly white British, mostly female donors; authors suggested clonal diversity may be underestimated. Baseline seropositivity characterized only six AZD1222 recipients. Distributed over spike, vaccine-associated CD4 TCRs predominated at 160-218 and 743-854.

Trimming removed 7 bases at V and 4 bases at J, with 14 bases between. The CDR3 runs 13 residues. Germline CDR1 reads MDHEN; CDR2 reads SYDVKM. The sequence derives from an adult who received the AZD1222 COVID-19 vaccine. This sequence joins TRBV28 and TRBJ2-7, with a weak D call TRBD1 (5 bases). The specimen was peripheral blood, collected 28 days after the second AZD1222 dose. CDR3 in DNA: TGTGCCAGCACCTCGCCAGGGTTGTACGAGCAGTACTTC. It yields the protein CASTSPGLYEQYF.